This T cell receptor (beta chain) stems from a study of regulatory T cells in long-lasting Graves disease. This clonotype occurred a few times. Time point in this sample: newly diagnosed GD, antithyroid drugs for less than 3 months. TCR sequences were obtained from RNA taken from PBMCs. Tubes containing EDTA received about 10 milliliters of drawn peripheral blood. Arm-PCR of CDR3 regions and iRepertoire HTBI primers were the basis on which TCR beta libraries were built. TCRdb reprocessed the multiplex PCR reads with MiXCR, giving one entry per CDR3 protein. The data hold 550,000 to 650,000 distinct CDR3 sequences, with 16% observed a single time. These records were also assigned to another study, of T cells in Graves' hyperthyroidism and ophthalmopathy.

This clonotype originated in a man aged 18 to 29 with Graves disease. The source was peripheral blood mononuclear cells (PBMCs), collected at new diagnosis, from a patient treated with antithyroid drugs.

The CDR3 spells CASSWRGGDEQYF. The CDR3 DNA reads TGTGCCAGCAGCTGGAGGGGGGGGGACGAGCAGTACTTC. The chain uses TRBV7-2 and TRBJ2-7, with D possibly matching TRBD2 (7 bases). CDR1 and CDR2 (germline): SGHTA, FQGNSA. This CDR3 comprises 13 residues. Trimming took off 4 bases at V and 5 bases at J, with 12 bases between the two ends.